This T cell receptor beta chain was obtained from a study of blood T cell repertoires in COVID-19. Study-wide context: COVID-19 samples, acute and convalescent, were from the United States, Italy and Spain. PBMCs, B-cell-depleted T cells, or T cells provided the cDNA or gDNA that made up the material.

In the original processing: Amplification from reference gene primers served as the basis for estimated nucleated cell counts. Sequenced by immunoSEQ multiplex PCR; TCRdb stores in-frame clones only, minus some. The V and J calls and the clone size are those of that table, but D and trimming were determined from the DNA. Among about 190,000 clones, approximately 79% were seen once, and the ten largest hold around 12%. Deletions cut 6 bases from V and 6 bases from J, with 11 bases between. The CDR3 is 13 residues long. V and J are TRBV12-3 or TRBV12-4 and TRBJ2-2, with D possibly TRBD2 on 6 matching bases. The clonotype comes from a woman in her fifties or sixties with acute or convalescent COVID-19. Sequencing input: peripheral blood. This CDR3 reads CASSFWEAGELFF. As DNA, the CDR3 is TGTGCCAGCAGCTTCTGGGAGGCCGGGGAGCTGTTTTTT.